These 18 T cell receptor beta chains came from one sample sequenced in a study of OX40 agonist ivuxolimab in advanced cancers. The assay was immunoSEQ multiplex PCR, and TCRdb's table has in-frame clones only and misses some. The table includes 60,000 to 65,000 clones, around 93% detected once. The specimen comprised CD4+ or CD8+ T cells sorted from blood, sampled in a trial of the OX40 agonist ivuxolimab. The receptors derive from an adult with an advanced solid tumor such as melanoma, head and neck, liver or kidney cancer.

The CDR3 loop reads CASSLMGTSTDTQYF. In DNA form, the CDR3 reads TGTGCCAGCAGTTTAATGGGGACTAGCACAGATACGCAGTATTTT. This sequence joins TRBV2 and TRBJ2-3, with D possibly matching TRBD2 (6 bases). The CDR3 totals 15 residues. Germline CDR1 and CDR2: SNHLY and FYNNEI. Between the trimmed V and J ends, which lost 5 bases and 0 bases, there was a span of 12 bases.

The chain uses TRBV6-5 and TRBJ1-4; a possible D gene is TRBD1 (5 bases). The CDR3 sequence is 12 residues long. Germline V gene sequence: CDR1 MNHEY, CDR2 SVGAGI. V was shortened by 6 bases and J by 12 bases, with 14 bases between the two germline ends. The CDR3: CASSPGLGELFF. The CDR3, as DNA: TGTGCCAGCAGCCCAGGGTTAGGCGAACTGTTTTTT.

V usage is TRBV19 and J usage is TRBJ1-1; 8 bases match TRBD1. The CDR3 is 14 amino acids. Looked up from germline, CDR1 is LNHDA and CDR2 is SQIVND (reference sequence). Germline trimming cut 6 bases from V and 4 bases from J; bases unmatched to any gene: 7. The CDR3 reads CASRIQGARTEAFF. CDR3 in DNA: TGTGCCAGTAGAATCCAGGGGGCGCGCACTGAAGCTTTCTTT.

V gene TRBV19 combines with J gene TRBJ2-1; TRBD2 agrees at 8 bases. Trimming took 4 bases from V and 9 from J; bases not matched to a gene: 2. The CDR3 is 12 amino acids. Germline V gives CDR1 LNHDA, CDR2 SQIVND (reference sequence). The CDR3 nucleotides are TGTGCCAGTAGTACTACTAGCGGTGAGCAGTTCTTC. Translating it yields CASSTTSGEQFF.

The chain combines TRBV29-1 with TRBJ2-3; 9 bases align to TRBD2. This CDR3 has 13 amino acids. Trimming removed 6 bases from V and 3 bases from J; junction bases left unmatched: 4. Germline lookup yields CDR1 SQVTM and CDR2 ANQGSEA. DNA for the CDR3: TGCAGCGTGGTCCTAGCGGGGACAGATACGCAGTATTTT. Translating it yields CSVVLAGTDTQYF.

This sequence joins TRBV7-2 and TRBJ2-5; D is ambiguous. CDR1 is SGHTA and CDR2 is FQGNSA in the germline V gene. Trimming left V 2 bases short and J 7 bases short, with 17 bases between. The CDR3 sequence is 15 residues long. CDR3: CASSLYVHPPGTQYF. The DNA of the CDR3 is TGTGCCAGCAGCTTATACGTCCACCCTCCAGGGACCCAGTACTTC. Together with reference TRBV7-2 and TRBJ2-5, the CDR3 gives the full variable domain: GAGVSQSPSNKVTEKGKDVELRCDPISGHTALYWYRQSLGQGLEFLIYFQGNSAPDKSGLPSDRFSAERTGGSVSTLTIQRTQQEDSAVYLCASSLYVHPPGTQYFGPGTRLLVL.

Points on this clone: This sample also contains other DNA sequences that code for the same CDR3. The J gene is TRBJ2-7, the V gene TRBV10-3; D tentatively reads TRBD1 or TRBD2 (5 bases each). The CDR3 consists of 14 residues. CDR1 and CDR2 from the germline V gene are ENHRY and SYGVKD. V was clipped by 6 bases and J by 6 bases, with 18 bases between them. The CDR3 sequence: CAIRPGQRGSEQYF. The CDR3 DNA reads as TGTGCCATCAGACCAGGGCAGAGAGGGAGCGAGCAGTACTTC.

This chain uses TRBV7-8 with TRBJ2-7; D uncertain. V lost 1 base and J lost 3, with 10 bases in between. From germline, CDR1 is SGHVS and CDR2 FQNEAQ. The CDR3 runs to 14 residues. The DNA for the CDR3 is TGTGCCAGCAGCTTAGGCATTTCTTTCTACGAGCAGTACTTC. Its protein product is CASSLGISFYEQYF.

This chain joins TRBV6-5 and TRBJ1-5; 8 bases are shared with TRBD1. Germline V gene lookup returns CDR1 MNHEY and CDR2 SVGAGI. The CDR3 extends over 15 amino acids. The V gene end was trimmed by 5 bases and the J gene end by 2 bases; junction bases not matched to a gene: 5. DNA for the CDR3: TGTGCCAGCAGTGCGGACAGGGCTCGCAATCAGCCCCAGCATTTT. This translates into CASSADRARNQPQHF.

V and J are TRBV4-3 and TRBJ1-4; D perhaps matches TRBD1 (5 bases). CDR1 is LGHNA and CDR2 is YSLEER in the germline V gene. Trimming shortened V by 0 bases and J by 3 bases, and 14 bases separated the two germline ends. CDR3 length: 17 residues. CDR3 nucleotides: TGCGCCAGCAGCCAAGATCGGGCGGGGCGGGCTAATGAAAAACTGTTTTTT. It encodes CASSQDRAGRANEKLFF.

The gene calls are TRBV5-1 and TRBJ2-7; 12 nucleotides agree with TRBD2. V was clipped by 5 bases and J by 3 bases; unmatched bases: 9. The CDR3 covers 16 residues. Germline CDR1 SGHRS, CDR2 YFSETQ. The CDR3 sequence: CASRQAGLAGIYEQYF. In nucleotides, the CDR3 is TGCGCCAGCAGACAGGCCGGACTAGCGGGAATCTACGAGCAGTACTTC.

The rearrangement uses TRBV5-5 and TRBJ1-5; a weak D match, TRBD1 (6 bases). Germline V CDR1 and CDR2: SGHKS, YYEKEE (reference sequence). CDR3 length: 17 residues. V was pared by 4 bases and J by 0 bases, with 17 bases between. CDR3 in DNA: TGTGCCAGCAGCGGTTCGACAGGCAGCTATAGCAATCAGCCCCAGCATTTT. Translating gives CASSGSTGSYSNQPQHF.

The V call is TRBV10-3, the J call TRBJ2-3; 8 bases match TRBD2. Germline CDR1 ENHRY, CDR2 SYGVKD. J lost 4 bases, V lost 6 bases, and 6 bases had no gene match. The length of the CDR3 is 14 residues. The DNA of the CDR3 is TGTGCCATCAGCAAGCGGGAGTTCGCAGATACGCAGTATTTT. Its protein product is CAISKREFADTQYF.

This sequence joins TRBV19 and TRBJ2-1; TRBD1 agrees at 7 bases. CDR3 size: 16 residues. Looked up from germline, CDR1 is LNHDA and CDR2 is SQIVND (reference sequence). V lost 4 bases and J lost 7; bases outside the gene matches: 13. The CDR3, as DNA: TGTGCCAGTAGTAACCTACAGGGGTGGGCCAGTAATGAGCAGTTCTTC. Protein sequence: CASSNLQGWASNEQFF.

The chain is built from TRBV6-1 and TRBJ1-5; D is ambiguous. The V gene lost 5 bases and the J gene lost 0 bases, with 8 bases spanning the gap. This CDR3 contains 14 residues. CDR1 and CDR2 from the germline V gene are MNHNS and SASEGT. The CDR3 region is CASSITDSNQPQHF. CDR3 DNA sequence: TGTGCCAGCAGTATAACAGATAGCAATCAGCCCCAGCATTTT.

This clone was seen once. CDR3 nucleotides: TGTGCCAGCAGCCCCCGGCCTGGGGCCAACGTCCTGACTTTC. The encoded protein is CASSPRPGANVLTF. The gene calls are TRBV7-8 and TRBJ2-6; D is unclear. Germline-derived CDR1 and CDR2 are SGHVS and FQNEAQ. Trimming stripped 5 bases from V and 2 bases from J, with 7 bases between. The CDR3 sequence is 14 residues long.

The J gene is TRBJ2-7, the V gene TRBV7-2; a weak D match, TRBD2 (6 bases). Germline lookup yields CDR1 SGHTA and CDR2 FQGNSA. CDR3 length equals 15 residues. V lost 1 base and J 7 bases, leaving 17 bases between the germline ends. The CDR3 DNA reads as TGTGCCAGCAGCTTAGACTTTGGGGCGGGAAGGGAGCAGTACTTC. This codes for CASSLDFGAGREQYF.

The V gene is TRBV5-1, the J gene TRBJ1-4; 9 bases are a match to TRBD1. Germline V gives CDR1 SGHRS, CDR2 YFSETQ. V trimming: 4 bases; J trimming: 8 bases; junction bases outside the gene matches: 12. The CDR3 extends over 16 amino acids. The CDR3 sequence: CASSPNGGQGQEKLFF. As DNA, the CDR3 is TGCGCCAGCAGCCCCAATGGGGGACAGGGCCAAGAAAAACTGTTTTTT.